One T cell receptor beta chain is described in this entry. This record comes from a study of blood T cell repertoires in COVID-19. CDR1 and CDR2 (germline): SGHNT, YYREEE (reference sequence). This CDR3 comprises 14 residues. The V end was cut by 1 base, the J end by 0 bases, with 7 bases between. Repertoires were generated with immunoSEQ multiplex PCR, while TCRdb's copy carries only in-frame clones and drops some. The sample comprises tens of thousands of clones, around 76% of which are singletons, and around 20% rests with the top ten. Material: peripheral blood. The clonotype originates from a human donor in a cohort sampled during active COVID-19. This chain connects TRBV5-4 to TRBJ1-1, with D unclear. The CDR3 here is CASSLPGMNTEAFF. CDR3 DNA: TGTGCCAGCAGCTTGCCGGGGATGAACACTGAAGCTTTCTTT.